Listed here are 2 T cell receptor beta chains from one sample, sequenced in a study of T cell repertoires in aging, cancer and after chemotherapy (dated by TCRdb to 2018 to 2020). TCRdb names Illumina MiSeq as the instrument used. Rearranged TRB sequences spanning V, D and J segments were amplified by multiplex touch-down PCR using a mixed TRB-A/B primer pool. In TCRdb, the public reads were trimmed at Q25 with fastp and aligned with MiXCR, with productive beta chains retained. Entries are consolidated by CDR3 protein sequence, retaining the most common genes and DNA. The sample table shows about 2,200 distinct CDR3 sequences, and 28% are seen once. The ten largest account for roughly 10% of the sample. Instead of sorted cells or RNA, genomic DNA extracted from peripheral blood served as the source for amplifying TCR beta rearrangements. Sequencing was carried out using blood. The receptors were gathered from a human donor with a solid tumor.

By proportion, this clonotype is large. The chain couples TRBV6-5 to TRBJ1-2, with D perhaps TRBD1 (5 bases). In germline, CDR1 is MNHEY, CDR2 SVGAGI. V lost 6 bases and J 4 bases, leaving 15 bases between the germline ends. This CDR3 spans 14 amino acids. CDR3 in DNA: TGTGCCAGCAGGCCCTACGGGACGGGCTATGGCTACACCTTC. Protein: CASRPYGTGYGYTF.

The DNA of the CDR3 is TGTGCCAGTAGTATGGGGAGAAGGACAGTCCTCACCGGGGAGCTGTTTTTT. This translates into CASSMGRRTVLTGELFF. The rearrangement links TRBV19 to TRBJ2-2; the D gene is possibly TRBD1 (6 bases). This CDR3 has 17 residues. Germline V gene lookup returns CDR1 LNHDA and CDR2 SQIVND (reference sequence). Trimming left V 3 bases short and J 4 bases short, with 18 bases between.